Each of the 12 T cell receptor beta chains below was sequenced from the same sample in a study of blood T cells in healthy people across ages. Primers used in a second PCR of about 7 to 11 cycles were a sample-barcoded 5' primer and a J-beta primer mix. TCRdb reprocessed the 5' RACE reads via MiXCR and lists one record per CDR3 protein. The sample lists about 1.4 million distinct CDR3 sequences; 59% were seen once. The material sequenced was blood. The receptor set was obtained from a man younger than 35 in good health.

The gene calls are TRBV12-3 or TRBV12-4 and TRBJ2-5; 8 bases map to TRBD1. The CDR3 runs to 15 residues. The V and J ends lost 3 bases and 3 bases, in that order; junction bases with no gene match: 6. Written as DNA, the CDR3 is TGTGCCAGCAGTTTCCAGACAGGGGCCGAAGAGACCCAGTACTTC. Translating it yields CASSFQTGAEETQYF.

In nucleotides, the CDR3 is TGTGCCAGCCGTAGGGGGGGGTCTATGGATGAGCAGTACTTC. Its protein product is CASRRGGSMDEQYF. The chain couples TRBV6-5 to TRBJ2-7; the D gene is possibly TRBD2 (7 bases). In germline, CDR1 is MNHEY, CDR2 SVGAGI. The V gene lost 8 bases and the J gene lost 7 bases, with 21 bases spanning the gap. The length of the CDR3 is 14 residues.

This sequence joins TRBV6-5 and TRBJ2-3, with a weak D call TRBD2 (5 bases). V gave up 4 bases and J gave up 1 base, with 12 bases separating them. In germline, CDR1 is MNHEY, CDR2 SVGAGI. This CDR3 spans 15 amino acids. CDR3 nucleotide sequence: TGTGCCAGCAGTTCGGGGAGTCTGGGCACAGATACGCAGTATTTT. Amino acids: CASSSGSLGTDTQYF.

The chain couples TRBV6-2 or TRBV6-3 to TRBJ1-2; TRBD1 might be the D (5 bases). Per the germline V gene, CDR1 is MNHEY and CDR2 is SVGEGT. V lost 6 bases, J lost 1 base, and 9 bases lay in between. CDR3 length: 13 amino acids. The CDR3 spells CASSVTDNYGYTF. The CDR3 DNA reads TGTGCCAGCAGCGTGACAGATAACTATGGCTACACCTTC.

This clonotype has more than one count but fewer than ten. The chain combines TRBV5-1 with TRBJ2-7, with D possibly being TRBD2 (5 bases). Trimming removed 0 bases at V and 3 bases at J, with 16 bases between. The V gene's germline CDR1 is SGHRS and CDR2 YFSETQ. The CDR3 is 16 residues long. CDR3 sequence reads: CASSLDSSGAYYEQYF. The CDR3, as DNA: TGCGCCAGCAGCTTGGACAGCAGCGGAGCATACTACGAGCAGTACTTC.

The chain links TRBV11-1 to TRBJ1-1, with D unclear. Germline CDR1 SGHAT, CDR2 FQDESV (reference sequence). The CDR3 sequence is 16 residues long. Trimming shortened V by 6 bases and J by 0 bases, and 17 bases separated the two germline ends. In nucleotides, the CDR3 is TGTGCCAGCAGGGGAGAAGGAGGGTCCCTGAACACTGAAGCTTTCTTT. This encodes CASRGEGGSLNTEAFF.

This chain connects TRBV5-1 to TRBJ2-1; the match to TRBD2 covers 12 bases. Germline CDR1 SGHRS, CDR2 YFSETQ. V was clipped by 0 bases and J by 0 bases; unmatched bases: 10. This CDR3 comprises 20 residues. CDR3 residues: CASSLEGGLAGRSSYNEQFF. CDR3 in DNA: TGCGCCAGCAGCTTGGAAGGAGGACTAGCGGGGCGTTCCTCCTACAATGAGCAGTTCTTC.

The DNA for the CDR3 is TGCAGCGCAGCGGGAGAAGAGACCCAGTTCTTC. The encoded protein is CSAAGEETQFF. The chain combines TRBV29-1 with TRBJ2-1, with TRBD2 matching 8 bases. After removal of 7 bases from V and 13 bases from J, the junction contained 9 bases not matched to a gene. The CDR3 loop spans 11 amino acids. The germline CDR1 and CDR2 sequences are SQVTM and ANQGSEA.

The V and J genes are TRBV10-3 and TRBJ1-6; D is uncertain. The germline V gene encodes CDR1 ENHRY and CDR2 SYGVKD. The CDR3 runs 14 residues. V was pared by 8 bases and J by 5 bases, with 13 bases between. The CDR3 spells CAIRKTNNNSPLHF. Written as DNA, the CDR3 is TGTGCCATCCGGAAAACAAATAATAATTCACCCCTCCACTTT.

The rearrangement links TRBV6-6 to TRBJ2-7; D might be TRBD1 (6 bases). V was pared by 1 base and J by 3 bases, with 10 bases between. The CDR3 loop spans 14 amino acids. The germline CDR1 and CDR2 sequences are MNHNY and SVGAGI (reference sequence). The CDR3, as DNA: TGTGCCAGCAGTTACTATCCAGGGGACTACGAGCAGTACTTC. The encoded protein is CASSYYPGDYEQYF.

V gene TRBV2 combines with J gene TRBJ1-4, with TRBD1 matching over 7 bases. The CDR3 spans 15 residues. Germline V CDR1 and CDR2: SNHLY, FYNNEI. J was trimmed by 8 bases and V by 4 bases; bases with no gene match: 10. CDR3 sequence: CASSVQGTAREKLFF. CDR3 coding DNA: TGTGCCAGCAGTGTTCAAGGGACAGCCAGAGAAAAACTGTTTTTT. Looking up the rest from reference TRBV2 and TRBJ1-4 gives the full variable domain: EPEVTQTPSHQVTQMGQEVILRCVPISNHLYFYWYRQILGQKVEFLVSFYNNEISEKSEIFDDQFSVERPDGSNFTLKIRSTKLEDSAMYFCASSVQGTAREKLFFGSGTQLSVL.

The chain recombines TRBV6-8 with TRBJ2-7; the D call may be TRBD1 or TRBD2 (5 bases each). V was cut by 8 bases and J by 8 bases, with 13 bases left in between. CDR1 and CDR2 from the germline V gene are MNHGY and SAAAGT. The CDR3 contains 11 residues. CDR3 coding DNA: TGTGCCAGCCCCACCCCGGGACAGCAGTACTTC. As protein: CASPTPGQQYF.